One and the same sample provided the 26 T cell receptor beta chains below, sequenced in a study of beta chain features in type 1 diabetes. Notes on the study in general: Type 1 diabetes patients had TCRB CDR3s that were shorter (moderately but significantly so) in all four CD4+ subsets.

The antigens of these receptors remain unknown. Of the isolated RNA, all was reverse transcribed, and so the sequenced material was expressed TCRB transcripts. The protocol was immunoSEQ multiplex PCR, while the TCRdb copy is restricted to in-frame clones and leaves out a portion. The repertoire consists of about 360,000 clones, with approximately 12% occurring once and the leading ten covering 0.008% to 0.011%. Sequencing used naive CD4+ T cells from blood. These receptors all come from a woman younger than 35 with type 1 diabetes.

The chain employs TRBV7-2 and TRBJ2-7, with 7 bases aligning to TRBD1. Trimming at V came to 5 bases and at J to 7 bases, leaving 11 bases not matched to a gene. CDR1 and CDR2 from the germline V gene are SGHTA and FQGNSA. The CDR3 loop spans 14 amino acids. For the CDR3, the DNA is TGTGCCAGCAGCCAGGGACAGACCTCAATGGAGCAGTACTTC. Its protein is CASSQGQTSMEQYF.

The chain carries TRBV27 and TRBJ1-2, with 8 nucleotides matching TRBD1. The V segment lost 5 bases and the J segment 0 bases; nucleotides outside the gene matches: 14. Germline assignment: CDR1 MNHEY and CDR2 SMNVEV (reference sequence). The CDR3 has 18 residues. The CDR3, as DNA: TGTGCCAGCAGTCTACGTGGGGACAGGCGCTCCCCTAACTATGGCTACACCTTC. Amino acid sequence: CASSLRGDRRSPNYGYTF.

In its sample, this clone was seen a few times. The V gene is TRBV7-9, the J gene TRBJ2-7; D may be TRBD2 (7 bases). CDR1 is SEHNR and CDR2 is FQNEAQ in the germline V gene (reference sequence). The CDR3 has 15 residues. V was shortened by 5 bases and J by 3 bases, with 17 bases between the two germline ends. CDR3 sequence reads: CASSASGGGIYEQYF. In DNA, the CDR3 is TGTGCCAGCAGCGCTTCGGGGGGCGGAATCTACGAGCAGTACTTC.

This clone appeared a single time. V and J are TRBV27 and TRBJ2-3; no firm D call. The V and J ends lost 6 bases and 5 bases respectively, with 9 bases between them. Germline V gene sequence: CDR1 MNHEY, CDR2 SMNVEV (reference sequence). The CDR3 extends over 12 amino acids. The CDR3 nucleotides read TGTGCCAGCAGGGCTCTCCTAGATACGCAGTATTTT. This translates into CASRALLDTQYF.

In the case of this clone: Other nucleotide sequences from this sample produce the same CDR3. The chain is built from TRBV9 and TRBJ2-3; D might be TRBD1 (5 bases). V lost 1 base and J lost 0, with 6 bases in between. CDR1 is SGDLS, CDR2 YYNGEE, per germline. This CDR3 has 14 amino acids. CDR3 in amino acids: CASSVQGSTDTQYF. CDR3 nucleotide sequence: TGTGCCAGCAGCGTACAGGGTAGCACAGATACGCAGTATTTT.

The chain carries TRBV18 and TRBJ2-2, with D perhaps TRBD2 (6 bases). CDR3 size: 16 residues. Trimming removed 6 bases at V and 0 bases at J, with 14 bases between. The V gene's germline CDR1 is KGHSH and CDR2 LQKENI. The CDR3 DNA sequence: TGTGCCAGCTCCCAGATGGAGGGAGCGAACACCGGGGAGCTGTTTTTT. Amino acid sequence: CASSQMEGANTGELFF.

V gene TRBV11-2 combines with J gene TRBJ1-2; 10 bases match TRBD1. CDR1 SGHAT and CDR2 FQNNGV come from the germline V gene. Trimming took 3 bases from V and 2 from J; bases not matched to a gene: 6. The CDR3 consists of 16 residues. The CDR3 DNA reads TGTGCCAGCAGCTTGGGACAGGGGACAATAAACTATGGCTACACCTTC. This gives the protein CASSLGQGTINYGYTF. Full variable domain (remainder filled in from reference TRBV11-2 and TRBJ1-2): EAGVAQSPRYKIIEKRQSVAFWCNPISGHATLYWYQQILGQGPKLLIQFQNNGVVDDSQLPKDRFSAERLKGVDSTLKIQPAKLEDSAVYLCASSLGQGTINYGYTFGSGTRLTVV.

This clone turned up a few times. This rearrangement joins TRBV27 to TRBJ1-4; the D is unclear. From germline, CDR1 is MNHEY and CDR2 SMNVEV (reference sequence). Trimming shortened V by 1 base and J by 4 bases, and 10 bases separated the two germline ends. This CDR3 spans 15 amino acids. CDR3 in DNA: TGTGCCAGCAGTTTATTTCGGGGAGATAATGAAAAACTGTTTTTT. Translated: CASSLFRGDNEKLFF.

This clone was observed a few times. This rearrangement joins TRBV2 to TRBJ2-5, with a possible D match to TRBD2 (5 bases). Trimming stripped 6 bases from V and 0 bases from J, with 5 bases between. The CDR3 is 12 amino acids. Germline V gene sequence: CDR1 SNHLY, CDR2 FYNNEI. CDR3 residues: CASRTNQETQYF. The CDR3 DNA reads TGTGCCAGCAGGACTAACCAAGAGACCCAGTACTTC.

V gene TRBV5-6 combines with J gene TRBJ2-7; 7 positions agree with TRBD2. The germline CDR1 and CDR2 sequences are SGHDT and YYEEEE. V was pared by 0 bases and J by 2 bases, with 5 bases of the junction left unmatched. The CDR3 spans 15 residues. The chain's CDR3 is CASSLGRGGPYEQYF. CDR3 coding DNA: TGTGCCAGCAGCTTGGGACGCGGGGGTCCCTACGAGCAGTACTTC.

Remarks on this clone: This CDR3 is also generated by other DNA sequences in the sample. The chain is built from TRBV7-2 and TRBJ2-3; D is unclear. The CDR3 sequence is 12 residues long. Trimming shortened V by 5 bases and J by 0 bases, and 3 bases separated the two germline ends. Germline CDR1 reads SGHTA; CDR2 reads FQGNSA. CDR3 sequence (DNA): TGTGCCAGCAGCCCTAGCACAGATACGCAGTATTTT. Residues: CASSPSTDTQYF.

This chain uses TRBV28 with TRBJ2-7; 15 nucleotides line up with TRBD2. The trim removed 5 bases at V and 7 bases at J, leaving 6 bases unmatched. Germline CDR1 MDHEN, CDR2 SYDVKM. CDR3 length: 15 residues. The CDR3 bases are TGTGCCAGCAGTGGCGGGACTAGCGGGAGGCGGGAGCAGTACTTC. Its protein is CASSGGTSGRREQYF.

This clone was seen a handful of times. The V call is TRBV7-2, the J call TRBJ1-2; TRBD1 is a possible D gene (6 bases). Between the trimmed V and J ends, which lost 4 bases and 2 bases, there was a span of 11 bases. The CDR3 is made up of 14 amino acids. Per germline, CDR1 SGHTA and CDR2 FQGNSA. CDR3 bases: TGTGCCAGCAGCTCGCGGACAGAGAACTATGGCTACACCTTC. Its protein is CASSSRTENYGYTF.

This chain connects TRBV28 to TRBJ2-5; 8 bases fit TRBD1. The CDR3 covers 11 residues. From germline, CDR1 is MDHEN and CDR2 SYDVKM. Trimming took 4 bases from V and 13 from J; bases not matched to a gene: 5. CDR3 amino acids: CASSYTGGRYF. The DNA of the CDR3 is TGTGCCAGCAGTTATACAGGGGGACGGTACTTC.

The chain couples TRBV4-2 to TRBJ2-3; 12 bases fit TRBD2. V shed 4 bases and J 4 bases; nucleotides not matched to a gene: 12. CDR3 size: 18 residues. Germline lookup yields CDR1 LGHNA and CDR2 YNFKEQ. DNA of the CDR3: TGTGCCAGCAGCCTTCGAGAACCGACTAGCGGGAGTGCAGATACGCAGTATTTT. Encoded protein: CASSLREPTSGSADTQYF.

The rearrangement links TRBV28 to TRBJ2-7, with 12 bases matching TRBD2. CDR3 length: 15 residues. Trimming removed 5 bases from V and 3 bases from J; junction bases left unmatched: 5. CDR1 is MDHEN and CDR2 is SYDVKM in the germline V gene. CDR3 sequence reads: CASSLGTSGYYEQYF. In DNA, the CDR3 is TGTGCCAGCAGTCTCGGGACTAGCGGGTACTACGAGCAGTACTTC.

This rearrangement joins TRBV4-1 to TRBJ2-5, with TRBD2 matching 9 bases. CDR1 MGHRA and CDR2 YSYEKL come from the germline V gene. The CDR3 contains 17 residues. The junction had 8 bases not matched to a gene; V was cut back by 2 bases and J by 1 base. CDR3 residues: CASSQFPAGGVQETQYF. The CDR3 DNA reads as TGCGCCAGCAGCCAATTTCCAGCGGGGGGTGTCCAAGAGACCCAGTACTTC.

This clone was found a few times. A read error may account for a junction end that differs from germline. The rearrangement joins TRBV29-1 to TRBJ1-2; 7 bases agree with TRBD1. Per germline, CDR1 SQVTM and CDR2 ANQGSEA. The CDR3 is 13 residues long. The CDR3, as DNA: TGCAGCGTAGAAGGGGGCGCGTCGTCCGGCTACACCTTC. It specifies CSVEGGASSGYTF.

This clone was recorded only once. The rearrangement links TRBV10-3 to TRBJ2-3; possibly TRBD2 for D (6 bases). V lost 5 bases and J lost 0, with 15 bases in between. Germline lookup yields CDR1 ENHRY and CDR2 SYGVKD. The CDR3 is made up of 16 amino acids. The CDR3 DNA reads as TGTGCCATCAGTTATGCTCTAGCGACTAGCACAGATACGCAGTATTTT. Its translation is CAISYALATSTDTQYF.

The CDR3, as DNA: TGTGCCAGCAGTTTACAGGCTACCTACGAGCAGTACTTC. This encodes CASSLQATYEQYF. The gene calls are TRBV28 and TRBJ2-7; no clear D. Germline CDR1 MDHEN, CDR2 SYDVKM. The CDR3 totals 13 residues. Deletions cut 2 bases from V and 2 bases from J, with 7 bases between.

The chain employs TRBV6-6 and TRBJ1-4; TRBD1 matches at 8 bases. The CDR3 is 14 amino acids. V was pared by 6 bases and J by 2 bases, with 2 bases of the junction left unmatched. CDR1 MNHNY and CDR2 SVGAGI come from the germline V gene (reference sequence). CDR3 amino acids: CASSWTGTNEKLFF. The CDR3 nucleotides are TGTGCCAGCAGCTGGACAGGGACTAATGAAAAACTGTTTTTT.

The table lists this clone with a few counts. The gene calls are TRBV21-1 and TRBJ2-7; the table's D gene call, TRBD1, was not cross checked with the DNA. TRBV21-1 is termed a pseudogene. This CDR3 region has 12 residues. The chain's CDR3 is CASSKEGVPTFF. The CDR3 DNA is TGTGCCAGCAGCAAAGAGGGGGTACCCACCTTCTTC.

V usage is TRBV5-4 and J usage is TRBJ1-1; 11 nucleotides line up with TRBD1. Germline CDR1 SGHNT, CDR2 YYREEE (reference sequence). This CDR3 comprises 15 residues. With 4 bases clipped from V and 2 bases from J, the junction kept 4 bases outside the gene matches. CDR3 DNA sequence: TGTGCCAGCAGCGCAGGACAGGGGGCCAACACTGAAGCTTTCTTT. Encoded protein: CASSAGQGANTEAFF.

The rearrangement uses TRBV6-5 and TRBJ2-7; 9 nucleotides agree with TRBD1. J was trimmed by 7 bases and V by 5 bases; bases with no gene match: 6. Per germline, CDR1 MNHEY and CDR2 SVGAGI. There are 13 residues in the CDR3. CDR3 region: CASSPQGAGEQYF. CDR3 sequence (DNA): TGTGCCAGCAGTCCACAGGGGGCTGGGGAGCAGTACTTC.

A few counts support this clone. This chain links TRBV29-1 with TRBJ2-7; 8 bases fit TRBD1. The CDR3 totals 13 residues. Germline CDR1 reads SQVTM; CDR2 reads ANQGSEA. The V segment lost 5 bases and the J segment 2 bases; nucleotides outside the gene matches: 5. In DNA form, the CDR3 reads TGCAGCGTTTCACAGGGGGTCCCCTACGAGCAGTACTTC. It translates to CSVSQGVPYEQYF.

This clone has just a few counts. The chain combines TRBV29-1 with TRBJ1-1; D possibly corresponds to TRBD1 (6 bases). V lost 7 bases and J lost 1, with 19 bases in between. Germline CDR1 reads SQVTM; CDR2 reads ANQGSEA. The length of the CDR3 is 15 residues. The CDR3 DNA reads as TGCAGCGCCCTGTGGGGGGGCAGTAGGAACACTGAAGCTTTCTTT. This sequence encodes CSALWGGSRNTEAFF.